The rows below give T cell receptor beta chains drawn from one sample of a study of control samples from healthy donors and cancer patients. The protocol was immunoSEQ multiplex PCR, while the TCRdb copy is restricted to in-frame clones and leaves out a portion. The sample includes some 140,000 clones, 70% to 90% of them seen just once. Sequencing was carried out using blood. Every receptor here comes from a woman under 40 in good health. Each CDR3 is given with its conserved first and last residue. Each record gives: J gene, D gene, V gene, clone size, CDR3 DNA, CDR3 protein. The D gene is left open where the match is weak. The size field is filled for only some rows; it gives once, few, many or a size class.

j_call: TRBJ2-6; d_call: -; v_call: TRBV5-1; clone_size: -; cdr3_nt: TGCGCCAGCAGTCAAATAGCAGGGGTAGGGGCCAACGTCCTGACTTTC; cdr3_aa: CASSQIAGVGANVLTF
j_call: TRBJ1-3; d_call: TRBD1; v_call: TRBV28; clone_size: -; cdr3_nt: TGTGCCAGCAGCCCCCCGACAGGGTTCTCCGGAAACACCATATATTTT; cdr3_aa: CASSPPTGFSGNTIYF
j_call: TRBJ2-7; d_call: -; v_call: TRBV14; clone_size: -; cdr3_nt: TGTGCCAGCAGCCAAGATCCGGAGAGCTCCTACGAGCAGTACTTC; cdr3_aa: CASSQDPESSYEQYF
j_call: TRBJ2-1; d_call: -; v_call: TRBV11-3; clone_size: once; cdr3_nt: TGTGCCAGCAGCTTAGGGGGGGTCAATGAGCAGTTCTTC; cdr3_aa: CASSLGGVNEQFF
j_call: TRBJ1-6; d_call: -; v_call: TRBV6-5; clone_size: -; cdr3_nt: TGTGCCAGCAGTTACGGGCGGGGTTTTAATTCACCCCTCCACTTT; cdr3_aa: CASSYGRGFNSPLHF
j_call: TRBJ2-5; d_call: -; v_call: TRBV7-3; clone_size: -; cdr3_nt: TGTGCCAGCAGCTTCGGGTCCGCCGCCCCACAAGAGACCCAGTACTTC; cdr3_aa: CASSFGSAAPQETQYF
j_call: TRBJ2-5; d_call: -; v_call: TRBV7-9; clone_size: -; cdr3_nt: TGTGCCAGCAGCCCGGGGTTTTCGGGAGCCCACCAAGAGACCCAGTACTTC; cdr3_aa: CASSPGFSGAHQETQYF
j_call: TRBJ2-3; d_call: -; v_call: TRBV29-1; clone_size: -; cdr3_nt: TGCAGCGCCCGCCGCGGGGATACAGATACGCAGTATTTT; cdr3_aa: CSARRGDTDTQYF
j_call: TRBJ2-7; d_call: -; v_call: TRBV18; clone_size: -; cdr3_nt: TGTGCCAGCTCAATAAAGGGGTCCTACGAGCAGTACTTC; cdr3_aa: CASSIKGSYEQYF
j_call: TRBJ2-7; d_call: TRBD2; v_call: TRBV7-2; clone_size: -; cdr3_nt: TGTGCCAGCAGCTTAGAAGTTGGAGCGCGGGAGGGGTACGAGCAGTACTTC; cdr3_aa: CASSLEVGAREGYEQYF
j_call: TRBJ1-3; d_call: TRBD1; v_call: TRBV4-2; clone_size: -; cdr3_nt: TGTGCCAGCAGCCAAGATCCTTTGACAGGGAGAAACACCATATATTTT; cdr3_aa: CASSQDPLTGRNTIYF
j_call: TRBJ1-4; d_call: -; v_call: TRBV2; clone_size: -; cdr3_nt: TGTGCCAGCAGCCCGGACAGATTAAGGGAAAAACTGTTTTTT; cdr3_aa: CASSPDRLREKLFF
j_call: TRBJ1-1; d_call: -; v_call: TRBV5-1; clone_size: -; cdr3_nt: TGCGCCAGCAGCTACACAGGGTACACTGAAGCTTTCTTT; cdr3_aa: CASSYTGYTEAFF
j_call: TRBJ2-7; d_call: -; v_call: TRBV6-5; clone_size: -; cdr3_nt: TGTGCCAGCAGGAGGGAGGACAAAACCTACGAGCAGTACTTC; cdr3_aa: CASRREDKTYEQYF
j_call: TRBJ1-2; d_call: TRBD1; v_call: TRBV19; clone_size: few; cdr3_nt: TGTGCCAGTAACCTTGACAGGGCCGGAGAAAATGGCTACACCTTC; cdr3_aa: CASNLDRAGENGYTF
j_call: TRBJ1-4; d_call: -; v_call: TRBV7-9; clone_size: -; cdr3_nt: TGTGCCAGCAGCTTAGGTGTGGACTATAATGAAAAACTGTTTTTT; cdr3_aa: CASSLGVDYNEKLFF
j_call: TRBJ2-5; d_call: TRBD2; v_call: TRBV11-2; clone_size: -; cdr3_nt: TGTGCCAGCAGCCTAGGGACTAGCGGGAGCTTAGAGACCCAGTACTTC; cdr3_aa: CASSLGTSGSLETQYF
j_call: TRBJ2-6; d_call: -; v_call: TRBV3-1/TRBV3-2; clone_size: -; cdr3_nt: TGTGCCAGCAGCCAAGGAGCAACTGGGGCCAACGTCCTGACTTTC; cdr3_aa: CASSQGATGANVLTF
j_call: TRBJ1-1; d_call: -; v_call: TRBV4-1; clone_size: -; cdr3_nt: TGCGCCAGCAGCCAAGATTCGGGGACTGAAGCTTTCTTT; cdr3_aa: CASSQDSGTEAFF
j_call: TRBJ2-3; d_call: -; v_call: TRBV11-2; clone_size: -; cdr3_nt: TGTGCCAGCAGCCCGAATGCAGATACGCAGTATTTT; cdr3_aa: CASSPNADTQYF
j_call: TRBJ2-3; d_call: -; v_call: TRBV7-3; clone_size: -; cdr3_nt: TGTGCCAGCAGCTCAGACAGGAGCACAGATACGCAGTATTTT; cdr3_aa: CASSSDRSTDTQYF
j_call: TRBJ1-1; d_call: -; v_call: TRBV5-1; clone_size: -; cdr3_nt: TGCGCCAGCAGCTTGGTTGAGGGCACTGAAGCTTTCTTT; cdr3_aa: CASSLVEGTEAFF
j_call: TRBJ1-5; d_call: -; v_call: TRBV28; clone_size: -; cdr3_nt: TGTGCCAGCAGCCCGACCACTCAGGGGATTGGCAATCAGCCCCAGCATTTT; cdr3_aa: CASSPTTQGIGNQPQHF
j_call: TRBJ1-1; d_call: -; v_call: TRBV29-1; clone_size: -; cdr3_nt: TGCAGCGGAGGAGGGTTGAACACTGAAGCTTTCTTT; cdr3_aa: CSGGGLNTEAFF
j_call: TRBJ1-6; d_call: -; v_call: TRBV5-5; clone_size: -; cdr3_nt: TGTGCCAGCAGCCCCCTGGTCTTGGATTCACCCCTCCACTTT; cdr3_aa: CASSPLVLDSPLHF
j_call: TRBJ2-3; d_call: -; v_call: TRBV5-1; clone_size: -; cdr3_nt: TGCGCCAGCAGCTTGGAAGCTCTCACAGATACGCAGTATTTT; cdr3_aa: CASSLEALTDTQYF
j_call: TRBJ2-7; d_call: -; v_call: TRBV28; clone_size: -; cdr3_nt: TGTGCCAGCAGTTTATTGGGTCTCGAGCAGTACTTC; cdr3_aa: CASSLLGLEQYF
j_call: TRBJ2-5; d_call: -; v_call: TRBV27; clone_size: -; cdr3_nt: TGTGCCAGCAGTTTAGATAGGGCCGGGTTGGAGACCCAGTACTTC; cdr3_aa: CASSLDRAGLETQYF
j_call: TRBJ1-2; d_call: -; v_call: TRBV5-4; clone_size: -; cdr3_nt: TGTGCCAGCAGCTTGAGATTCCAGAACTATGGCTACACCTTC; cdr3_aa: CASSLRFQNYGYTF
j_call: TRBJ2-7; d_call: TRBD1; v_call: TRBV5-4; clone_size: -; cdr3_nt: TGTGCCAGCACCTTGCTAGGGACAGGGAACTACGAGCAGTACTTC; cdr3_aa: CASTLLGTGNYEQYF
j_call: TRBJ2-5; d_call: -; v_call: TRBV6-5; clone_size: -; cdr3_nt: TGTGCCAGCAGTTACGCAGGGTTACAACAAGAGACCCAGTACTTC; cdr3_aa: CASSYAGLQQETQYF
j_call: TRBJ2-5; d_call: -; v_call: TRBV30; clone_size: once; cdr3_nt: TGTGCCTGGAGGATCCGGGGTTTAGAGACCCAGTACTTC; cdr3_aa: CAWRIRGLETQYF
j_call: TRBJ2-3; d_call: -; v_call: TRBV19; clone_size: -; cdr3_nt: TGTGCCAGTAGTATCGACGGTCGCACAGATACGCAGTATTTT; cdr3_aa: CASSIDGRTDTQYF
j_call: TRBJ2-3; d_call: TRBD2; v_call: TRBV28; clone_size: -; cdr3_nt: TGTGCCAGCAGCATTAGCGGGAGTGGCGATACGCAGTATTTT; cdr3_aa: CASSISGSGDTQYF
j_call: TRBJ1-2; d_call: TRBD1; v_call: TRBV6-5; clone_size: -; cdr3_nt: TGTGCCAGCAGTTACTCGGGGGACAGGATAAACTATGGCTACACCTTC; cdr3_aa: CASSYSGDRINYGYTF
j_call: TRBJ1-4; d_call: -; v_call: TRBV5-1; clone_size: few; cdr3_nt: TGCGCCAGCAGCTTGGCCCCCGGAGCTAATGAAAAACTGTTTTTT; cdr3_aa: CASSLAPGANEKLFF
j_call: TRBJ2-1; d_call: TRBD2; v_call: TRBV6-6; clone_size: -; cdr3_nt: TGTGCCAGCAGTCCCACGCTCAGTAGCGGGAGGGTCAATGAGCAGTTCTTC; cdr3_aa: CASSPTLSSGRVNEQFF